The T cell receptor beta chain under discussion was sequenced for a study of cytomegalovirus exposure and HLA in healthy donors. Study details: HLA-typed donors were the source of about 85 million unique TCRs held in an early data release. Study-level results: Most CMV-associated TCR beta chains were later found to appear HLA-restricted.

Primers for the PCR totalled 60 Vbeta and 13 Jbeta. In the original workflow: As a later analysis found, there were approximately 80 million unique TCR beta chains, of which approximately 10 million were shared. The repertoire was sequenced with immunoSEQ multiplex PCR; TCRdb's copy has only in-frame clones and lacks some. D and trimming were read from the DNA, whereas the V and J calls and clone size are those reported in that table. The sample carries roughly 170,000 clones, about 79% recorded once. The CDR3 spans 15 residues. Germline values: CDR1 MNHNY, CDR2 SVGAGI (reference sequence). V dropped 6 bases and J dropped 3 bases, with 17 bases sitting between them. Regarding donors, all were healthy bone marrow donors. A note on this clone: The target antigen is unknown.

Sequenced material: PBMCs. This rearrangement joins TRBV6-6 to TRBJ2-5; possible D gene TRBD1, 5 bases. This receptor was obtained from a girl under 10 years old in good health and CMV-seropositive. CDR3 loop: CASSPRQPSEETQYF. The CDR3 coding sequence is TGTGCCAGCAGCCCCAGACAGCCATCGGAAGAGACCCAGTACTTC.